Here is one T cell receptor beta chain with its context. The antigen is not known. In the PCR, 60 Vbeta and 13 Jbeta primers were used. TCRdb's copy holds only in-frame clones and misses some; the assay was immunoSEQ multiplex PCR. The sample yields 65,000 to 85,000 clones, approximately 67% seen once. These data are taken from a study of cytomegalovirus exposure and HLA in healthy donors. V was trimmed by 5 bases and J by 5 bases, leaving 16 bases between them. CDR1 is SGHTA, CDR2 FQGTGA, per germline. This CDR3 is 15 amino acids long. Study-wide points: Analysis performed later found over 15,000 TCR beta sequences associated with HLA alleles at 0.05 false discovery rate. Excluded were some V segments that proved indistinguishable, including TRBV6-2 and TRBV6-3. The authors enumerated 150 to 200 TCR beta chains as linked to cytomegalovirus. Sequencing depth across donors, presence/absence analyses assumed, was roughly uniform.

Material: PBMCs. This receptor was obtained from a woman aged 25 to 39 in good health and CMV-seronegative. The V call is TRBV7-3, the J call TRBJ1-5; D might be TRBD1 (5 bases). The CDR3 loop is CASSPTVGLDQPQHF. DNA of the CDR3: TGTGCCAGCAGCCCTACAGTGGGGCTGGATCAGCCCCAGCATTTT.